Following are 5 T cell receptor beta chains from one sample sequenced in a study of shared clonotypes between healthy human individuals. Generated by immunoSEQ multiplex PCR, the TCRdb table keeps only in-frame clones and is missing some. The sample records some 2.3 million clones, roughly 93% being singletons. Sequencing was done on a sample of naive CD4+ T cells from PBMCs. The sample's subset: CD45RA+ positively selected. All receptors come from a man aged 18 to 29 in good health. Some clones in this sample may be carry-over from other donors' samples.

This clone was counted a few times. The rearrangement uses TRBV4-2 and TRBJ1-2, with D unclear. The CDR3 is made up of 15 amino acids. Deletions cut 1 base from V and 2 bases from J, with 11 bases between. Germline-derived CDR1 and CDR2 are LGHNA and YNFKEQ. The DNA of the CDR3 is TGTGCCAGCAGCCAAGGGGCCCTGGGGAACTATGGCTACACCTTC. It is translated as CASSQGALGNYGYTF.

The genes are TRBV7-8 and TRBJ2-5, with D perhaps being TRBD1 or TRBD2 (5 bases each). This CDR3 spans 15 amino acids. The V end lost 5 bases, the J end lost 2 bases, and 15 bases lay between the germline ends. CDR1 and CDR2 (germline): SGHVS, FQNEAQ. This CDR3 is CASSPIRGLQETQYF. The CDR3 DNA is TGTGCCAGCAGCCCCATCCGGGGCCTACAAGAGACCCAGTACTTC.

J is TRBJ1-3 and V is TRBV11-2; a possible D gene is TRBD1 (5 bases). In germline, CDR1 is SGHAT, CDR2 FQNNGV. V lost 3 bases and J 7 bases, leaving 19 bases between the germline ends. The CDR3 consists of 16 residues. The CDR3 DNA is TGTGCCAGCAGCTTTCCATGGGGCTCCAGAGGGAACACCATATATTTT. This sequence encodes CASSFPWGSRGNTIYF.

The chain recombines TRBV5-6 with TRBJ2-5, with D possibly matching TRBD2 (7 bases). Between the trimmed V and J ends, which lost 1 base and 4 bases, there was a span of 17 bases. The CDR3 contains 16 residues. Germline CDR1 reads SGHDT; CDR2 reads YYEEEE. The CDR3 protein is CASSLKFLGGAETQYF. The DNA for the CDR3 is TGTGCCAGCAGCTTGAAGTTTCTAGGGGGGGCAGAGACCCAGTACTTC.

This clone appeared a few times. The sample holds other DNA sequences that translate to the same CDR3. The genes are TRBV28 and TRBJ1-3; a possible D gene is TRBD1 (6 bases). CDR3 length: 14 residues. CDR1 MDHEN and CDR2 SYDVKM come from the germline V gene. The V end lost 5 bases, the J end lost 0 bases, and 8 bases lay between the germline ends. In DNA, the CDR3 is TGTGCCAGCAGTGGGACATCCTCTGGAAACACCATATATTTT. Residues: CASSGTSSGNTIYF.